The sequence of this TCR beta chain was determined in a study of T cell repertoires in cytomegalovirus infection. TCRdb itself ran the reads through MiXCR, one entry per CDR3 protein. The sample contains just over 450,000 distinct CDR3 sequences, roughly 43% of which appear only once. This clonotype was seen a single time. Its cognate antigen is unknown. V lost 1 base to trimming and J lost 2 bases, with 12 bases between them. The CDR3 spans 17 residues. Germline V gives CDR1 SGHTA, CDR2 FQGNSA. The receptor was derived from a human donor in good health (CMV status not recorded). Some clones in this sample may be carry-over from other donors' samples. Specimen: cultured PBMCs, collected from culture after CMV antigen stimulation. The J gene is TRBJ1-6, the V gene TRBV7-2; D is perhaps TRBD1 (5 bases). The CDR3 protein is CASSLVGGSPYNSPLHF. For the CDR3, the DNA is TGTGCCAGCAGCTTAGTGGGGGGAAGCCCCTATAATTCACCCCTCCACTTT.